This paragraph reports one T cell receptor (beta chain). The data derive from a study of T cell responses to AZD1222 COVID-19 vaccine. Sequencing used immunoSEQ multiplex PCR; TCRdb keeps in-frame clones, though not all of them. The repertoire consists of about 150,000 clones, with 75% to 90% occurring once and the leading ten covering around 8%. This TCR derives from an adult in good health. The sequencing here drew on peripheral blood, taken on day 0 of AZD1222 vaccination.

In DNA, the CDR3 is TGTGCCAGCAGGACAGGGGGCGAACCTAACTATGGCTACACCTTC. Its protein is CASRTGGEPNYGYTF. The chain couples TRBV6-5 to TRBJ1-2; 10 bases fit TRBD1. From germline, CDR1 is MNHEY and CDR2 SVGAGI. This CDR3 region has 15 residues. After removal of 6 bases from V and 0 bases from J, the junction contained 4 bases not matched to a gene.